The clone carrying this T cell receptor (beta chain) came up many times. The data derive from a study of Graves' ophthalmopathy and Graves' hyperthyroidism. CDR3 length: 13 amino acids. Germline V gene sequence: CDR1 SEHNR, CDR2 FQNEAQ (reference sequence). V gave up 3 bases and J gave up 7 bases, with 10 bases separating them. From RNA, the CDR3 regions of TCR beta chains were amplified and sequenced. RT-PCR was first run with HTBI primers, then multiplex PCR in a second round. MiXCR was run by TCRdb on the multiplex PCR reads, yielding one entry per CDR3 protein. Among about 740,000 distinct CDR3 sequences listed, around 40% were seen once.

Material: peripheral blood. J is TRBJ1-5 and V is TRBV7-9; no clear D gene. The origin of this receptor is an adult man with Graves' ophthalmopathy. CDR3 sequence reads: CASSLTEEQPQHF. In DNA, the CDR3 is TGTGCCAGCAGCTTGACCGAAGAGCAGCCCCAGCATTTT.